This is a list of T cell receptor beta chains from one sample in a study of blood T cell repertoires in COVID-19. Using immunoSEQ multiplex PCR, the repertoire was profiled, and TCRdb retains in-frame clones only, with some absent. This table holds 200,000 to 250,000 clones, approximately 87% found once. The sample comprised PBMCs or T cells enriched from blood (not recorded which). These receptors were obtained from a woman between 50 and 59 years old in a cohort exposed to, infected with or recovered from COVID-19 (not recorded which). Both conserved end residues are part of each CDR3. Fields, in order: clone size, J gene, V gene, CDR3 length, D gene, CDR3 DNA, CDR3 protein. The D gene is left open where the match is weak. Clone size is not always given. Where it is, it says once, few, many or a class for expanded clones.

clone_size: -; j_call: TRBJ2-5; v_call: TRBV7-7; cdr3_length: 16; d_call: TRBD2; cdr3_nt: TGTGCTAGCAGTCCTTCTCTAGCGGGGGGCTTAGAGACCCAGTACTTC; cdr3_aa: CASSPSLAGGLETQYF
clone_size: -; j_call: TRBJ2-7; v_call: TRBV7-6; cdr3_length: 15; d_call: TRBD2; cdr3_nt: TGTGCCAGCAGCTTAGTCGGGTCTAGCGGGGGCGAGCAGTACTTC; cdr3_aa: CASSLVGSSGGEQYF
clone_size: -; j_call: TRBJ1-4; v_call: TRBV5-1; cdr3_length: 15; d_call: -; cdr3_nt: TGCGCCAGCAGCAACTACCGGGGGATTAATGAAAAACTGTTTTTT; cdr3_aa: CASSNYRGINEKLFF
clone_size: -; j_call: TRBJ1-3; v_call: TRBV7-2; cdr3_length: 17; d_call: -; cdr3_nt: TGTGCCAGCAGCCCCAGGGCACAGGGCCTCTCTGGAAACACCATATATTTT; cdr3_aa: CASSPRAQGLSGNTIYF
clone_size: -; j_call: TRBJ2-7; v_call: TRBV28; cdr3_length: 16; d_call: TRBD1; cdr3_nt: TGTGCCAGCAGTTCCCCTGGGACAGGGGGCGCATACGAGCAGTACTTC; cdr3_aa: CASSSPGTGGAYEQYF
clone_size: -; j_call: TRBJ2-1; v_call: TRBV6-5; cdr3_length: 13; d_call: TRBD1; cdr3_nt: TGTGCCAGTAGGACAGGCTCCTACAATGAGCAGTTCTTC; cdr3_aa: CASRTGSYNEQFF
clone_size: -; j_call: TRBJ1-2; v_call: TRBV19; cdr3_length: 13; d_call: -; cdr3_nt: TGTGCCAGTAGTATATCCGGGGAGAATGGCTACACCTTC; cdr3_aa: CASSISGENGYTF
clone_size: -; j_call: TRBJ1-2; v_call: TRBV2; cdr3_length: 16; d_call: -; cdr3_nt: TGTGCCAGCAGCGCCAGCCTGACAGGACGGAGCTATGGCTACACCTTC; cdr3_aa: CASSASLTGRSYGYTF
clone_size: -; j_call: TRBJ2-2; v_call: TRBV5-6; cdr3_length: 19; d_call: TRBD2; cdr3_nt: TGTGCCAGCAGCTTGGGGCTAGCGGGGGGCACAGGGTACACCGGGGAGCTGTTTTTT; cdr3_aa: CASSLGLAGGTGYTGELFF
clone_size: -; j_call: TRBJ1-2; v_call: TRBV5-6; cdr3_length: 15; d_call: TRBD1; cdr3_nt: TGTGCCAGCAGCTGGCTGGGACAGGATAACTATGGCTACACCTTC; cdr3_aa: CASSWLGQDNYGYTF
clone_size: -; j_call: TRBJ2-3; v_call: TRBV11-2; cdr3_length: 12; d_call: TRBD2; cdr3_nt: TGTGCCAGCAGCCCCGGGGGGGGAGGGGAGTATTTT; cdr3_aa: CASSPGGGGEYF
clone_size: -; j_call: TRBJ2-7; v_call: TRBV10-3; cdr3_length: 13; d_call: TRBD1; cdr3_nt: TGTGCCATCAGTGAGCAGGGGGCGAACGAGCAGTACTTC; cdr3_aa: CAISEQGANEQYF
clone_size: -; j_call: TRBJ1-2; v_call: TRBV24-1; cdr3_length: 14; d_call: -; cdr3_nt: TGTGCCACCAGTGATTACAGGGCCCACTATGGCTACACCTTC; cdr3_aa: CATSDYRAHYGYTF
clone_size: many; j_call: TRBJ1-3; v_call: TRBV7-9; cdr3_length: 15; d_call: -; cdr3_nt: TGTGCCAGCAGCCAAAAGGGGGTTTCTGGAAACACCATATATTTT; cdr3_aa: CASSQKGVSGNTIYF
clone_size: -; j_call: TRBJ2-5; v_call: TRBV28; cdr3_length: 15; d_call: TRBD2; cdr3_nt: TGTGCCAGCAGGAGACTAGCGGGGGGCCTTAAGACCCAGTACTTC; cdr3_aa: CASRRLAGGLKTQYF
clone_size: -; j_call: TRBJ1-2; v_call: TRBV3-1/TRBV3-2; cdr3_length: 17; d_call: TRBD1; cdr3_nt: TGTGCCAGCAGGGATCGAGACAGGGGGAGCCACGGCTATGGCTACACCTTC; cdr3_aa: CASRDRDRGSHGYGYTF
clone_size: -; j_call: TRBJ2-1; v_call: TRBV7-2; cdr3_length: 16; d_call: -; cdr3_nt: TGTGCCAGCAGCCCTGCTCAGGACAGTCGGTACAATGAGCAGTTCTTC; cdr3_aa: CASSPAQDSRYNEQFF
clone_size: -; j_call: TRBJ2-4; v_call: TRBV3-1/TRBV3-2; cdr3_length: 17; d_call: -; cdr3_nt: TGTGCCAGCAGCCCCACGAGTGGGGGCGCTACCGAAAACATTCAGTACTTC; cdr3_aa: CASSPTSGGATENIQYF
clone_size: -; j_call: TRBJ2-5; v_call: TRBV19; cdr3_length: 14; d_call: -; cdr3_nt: TGTGCCAGTAGTATCGCCGGGACAAAGGGGACCCAGTACTTC; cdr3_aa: CASSIAGTKGTQYF
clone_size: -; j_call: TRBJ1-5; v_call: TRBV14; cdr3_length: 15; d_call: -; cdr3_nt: TGTGCCAGCAGCCAAGTTAGGTCGGGTATGGAGCCCCAGCATTTT; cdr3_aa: CASSQVRSGMEPQHF
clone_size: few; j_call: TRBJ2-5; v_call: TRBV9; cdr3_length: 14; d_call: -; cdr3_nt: TGTGCCAGCAGCCGGGGGACGGTTCGGGAGACCCAGTACTTC; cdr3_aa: CASSRGTVRETQYF
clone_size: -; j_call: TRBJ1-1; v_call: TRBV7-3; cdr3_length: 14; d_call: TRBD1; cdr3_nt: TGTGCCAGCAGGCTGGGACAGCCGAACACTGAAGCTTTCTTT; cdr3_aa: CASRLGQPNTEAFF
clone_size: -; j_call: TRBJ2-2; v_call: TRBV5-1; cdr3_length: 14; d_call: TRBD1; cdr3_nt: TGCGCCAGCAGCGGACAGGGAATTTCCGGGGAGCTGTTTTTT; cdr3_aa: CASSGQGISGELFF
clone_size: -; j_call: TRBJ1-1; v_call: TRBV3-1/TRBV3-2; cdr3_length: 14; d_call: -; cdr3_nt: TGTGCCAGCAGCCACGTGGGCGCGAACACTGAAGCTTTCTTT; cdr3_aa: CASSHVGANTEAFF
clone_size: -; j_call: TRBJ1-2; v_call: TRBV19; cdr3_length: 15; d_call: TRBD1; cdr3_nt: TGTGCCAGTAGTCCGACCCCACAGGGGGCCTATGGCTACACCTTC; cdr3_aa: CASSPTPQGAYGYTF
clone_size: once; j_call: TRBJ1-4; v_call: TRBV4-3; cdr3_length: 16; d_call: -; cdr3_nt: TGCGCCAGCAGCCAACTACAGGGCGGGGGGAATGAAAAACTGTTTTTT; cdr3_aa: CASSQLQGGGNEKLFF
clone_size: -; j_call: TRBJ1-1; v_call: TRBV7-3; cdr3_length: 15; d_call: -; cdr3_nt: TGTGCCAGCAGCTTATCCGGGACTGTAAACACTGAAGCTTTCTTT; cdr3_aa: CASSLSGTVNTEAFF
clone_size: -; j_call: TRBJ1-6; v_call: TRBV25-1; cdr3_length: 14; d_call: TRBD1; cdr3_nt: TGTGCCAGCCCCCCGGGACAGCCCCTGGAGGCCCTCCACTTT; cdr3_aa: CASPPGQPLEALHF
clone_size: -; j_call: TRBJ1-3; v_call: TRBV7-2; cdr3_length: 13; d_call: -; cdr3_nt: TGTGCCAGCAGCCCAGGGGCTGGAAACACCATATATTTT; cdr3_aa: CASSPGAGNTIYF
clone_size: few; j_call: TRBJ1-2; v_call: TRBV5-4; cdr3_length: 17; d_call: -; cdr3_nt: TGTGCCAGCAGCTTGGAAAAAAATGGGCAGGGTCTCTATGGCTACACCTTC; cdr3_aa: CASSLEKNGQGLYGYTF
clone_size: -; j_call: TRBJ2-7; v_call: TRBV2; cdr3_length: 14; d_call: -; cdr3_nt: TGTGCCAGCAGGGGGGCGGCCATCGTTCTCGAGCAGTACTTC; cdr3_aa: CASRGAAIVLEQYF
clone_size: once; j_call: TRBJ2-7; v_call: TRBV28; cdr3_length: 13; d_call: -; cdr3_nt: TGTGCCAGTGACAGGCTGAACATGGGCGAGCAGTACTTC; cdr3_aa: CASDRLNMGEQYF
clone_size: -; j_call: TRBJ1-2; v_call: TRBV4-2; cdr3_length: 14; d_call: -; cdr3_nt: TGTGCCAGCAGCCAAGATGGTGGTCACGGGGGCTACACCTTC; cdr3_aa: CASSQDGGHGGYTF
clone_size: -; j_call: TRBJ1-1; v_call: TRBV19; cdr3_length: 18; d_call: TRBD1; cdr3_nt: TGTGCCAGTAGTTCATCCCAACCCAGGACAGGGACGAACACTGAAGCTTTCTTT; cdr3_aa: CASSSSQPRTGTNTEAFF
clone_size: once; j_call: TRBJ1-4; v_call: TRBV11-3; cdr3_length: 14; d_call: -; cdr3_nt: TGTGCCAGCGCTGAGGCGGCGAGCAATGAAAAACTGTTTTTT; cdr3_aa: CASAEAASNEKLFF
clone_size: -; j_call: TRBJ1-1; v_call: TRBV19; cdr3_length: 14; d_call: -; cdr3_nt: TGTGCCAACCCCCCAGGGGTTCTTTGGACTGAAGCTTTCTTT; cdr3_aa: CANPPGVLWTEAFF